The 23 T cell receptor beta chains listed next were all sequenced from one sample in a study of cytomegalovirus exposure and HLA in healthy donors. PCR used 60 Vbeta primers and 13 Jbeta primers. Measured with immunoSEQ multiplex PCR; TCRdb has only the in-frame clones, and not every one. The data contain approximately 100,000 clones, 70% to 85% of them singletons. Sequencing was performed on PBMCs. These receptor sequences come from a man in his forties or fifties in good health and CMV-seropositive.

This chain joins TRBV6-4 and TRBJ2-3, with 14 bases matching TRBD2. Trimming removed 3 bases from V and 8 bases from J; junction bases left unmatched: 4. Germline V gives CDR1 MRHNA, CDR2 SNTAGT. The CDR3 loop spans 15 amino acids. CDR3 region: CASSETSGGASTQYF. The DNA for the CDR3 is TGTGCCAGCAGTGAGACTAGCGGGGGGGCAAGTACGCAGTATTTT.

V usage is TRBV13 and J usage is TRBJ1-1; D unresolved. The CDR3 has 15 amino acids. CDR1 and CDR2 from the germline V gene are PRHDT and FYEKMQ (reference sequence). V gave up 2 bases and J gave up 1 base, with 11 bases separating them. Here the CDR3 reads CASSLYRGRNTEAFF. CDR3 sequence (DNA): TGTGCCAGCAGCTTATATAGAGGGAGGAACACTGAAGCTTTCTTT.

The J gene is TRBJ2-3, the V gene TRBV11-3; 9 nucleotides agree with TRBD1. This CDR3 comprises 14 residues. Germline trimming cut 4 bases from V and 6 bases from J; bases unmatched to any gene: 5. The germline gives CDR1 SGHNT, CDR2 YENEEA. Here the CDR3 reads CASSSQGAVDTQYF. The DNA of the CDR3 is TGTGCCAGCAGCTCACAGGGGGCTGTGGATACGCAGTATTTT.

The chain links TRBV9 to TRBJ2-2; 9 bases are shared with TRBD1. CDR3 length: 18 residues. CDR1 is SGDLS and CDR2 is YYNGEE in the germline V gene. V lost 3 bases, J lost 3 bases, and 12 bases stayed unmatched. The CDR3 coding sequence is TGTGCCAGCAGCGATAGACAGGGGGGGGTCGGTGACACCGGGGAGCTGTTTTTT. It codes for CASSDRQGGVGDTGELFF.

The chain joins TRBV5-6 to TRBJ2-7; TRBD2 matches 12 bases. Germline V lookup: CDR1 SGHDT, CDR2 YYEEEE. The CDR3 has 17 residues. J lost 7 bases, V lost 0 bases, and 11 bases had no gene match. This CDR3 reads CASSLASSGGARGEQYF. DNA for the CDR3: TGTGCCAGCAGCTTGGCTTCTAGCGGGGGGGCTCGGGGGGAGCAGTACTTC.

The chain recombines TRBV4-3 with TRBJ1-4; a weak D match, TRBD1 (6 bases). V lost 0 bases and J 4 bases, leaving 15 bases between the germline ends. The CDR3 is 17 amino acids. Germline V lookup: CDR1 LGHNA, CDR2 YSLEER. CDR3 in amino acids: CASSQDPLRGHNEKLFF. The CDR3 DNA reads as TGCGCCAGCAGCCAAGACCCCCTCCGGGGACATAATGAAAAACTGTTTTTT.

This clone showed up just once. This sequence joins TRBV28 and TRBJ2-3; possible D gene TRBD2, 6 bases. Looked up from germline, CDR1 is MDHEN and CDR2 is SYDVKM. V dropped 0 bases and J dropped 8 bases, with 6 bases sitting between them. This CDR3 has 12 amino acids. In DNA, the CDR3 is TGTGCCAGCAGTTTATGGGGAGGTACGCAGTATTTT. As protein: CASSLWGGTQYF.

The rearrangement links TRBV19 to TRBJ2-1, with 8 bases lining up with TRBD2. V was pared by 7 bases and J by 4 bases, with 12 bases of the junction left unmatched. CDR3 size: 16 residues. Germline CDR1 is LNHDA and CDR2 is SQIVND (reference sequence). The CDR3: CASKSWRGAVYNEQFF. As DNA, the CDR3 is TGTGCCAGTAAATCGTGGCGGGGGGCTGTGTACAATGAGCAGTTCTTC.

This chain uses TRBV29-1 with TRBJ1-2, with TRBD1 matching over 7 bases. CDR3 size: 16 residues. The V gene end was trimmed by 3 bases and the J gene end by 8 bases; junction bases not matched to a gene: 18. CDR1 and CDR2 (germline): SQVTM, ANQGSEA. The CDR3 DNA reads TGCAGCGTTGACCGCGGGGGGGAGGGGGCCCGCCCGGGCTACACCTTC. Protein product: CSVDRGGEGARPGYTF.

The chain has TRBV7-9 and TRBJ2-7; the D gene is possibly TRBD1 (6 bases). V lost 1 base to trimming and J lost 2 bases, with 12 bases between them. This CDR3 contains 15 residues. Germline V gene lookup returns CDR1 SEHNR and CDR2 FQNEAQ (reference sequence). The CDR3 sequence is CASSLDSGAAYEQYF. The CDR3 DNA is TGTGCCAGCAGCTTAGACTCAGGGGCGGCCTACGAGCAGTACTTC.

J is TRBJ2-1 and V is TRBV5-6, with 11 nucleotides matching TRBD1. Germline V gene lookup returns CDR1 SGHDT and CDR2 YYEEEE. CDR3 size: 17 residues. V lost 4 bases to trimming and J lost 3 bases; unmatched junction nucleotides: 9. The CDR3 here is CASSPTRTGGLYNEQFF. Here the CDR3 DNA reads TGTGCCAGCAGCCCCACTCGGACAGGGGGCCTCTACAATGAGCAGTTCTTC. The variable domain in full, with the rest retrieved from reference TRBV5-6 and TRBJ2-1, is DAGVTQSPTHLIKTRGQQVTLRCSPKSGHDTVSWYQQALGQGPQFIFQYYEEEERQRGNFPDRFSGHQFPNYSSELNVNALLLGDSALYLCASSPTRTGGLYNEQFFGPGTRLTVL.

V is TRBV28 and J is TRBJ2-5; TRBD1 matches 11 bases. The J call is doubtful: the DNA matches TRBJ2-7 better. There are 17 residues in the CDR3. CDR1 MDHEN and CDR2 SYDVKM come from the germline V gene. DNA of the CDR3: TGTGCCAGCAGCTCCTCCGCCGGGGACAGGGGGGATCACGAGCAGTACTTC. Translating it yields CASSSSAGDRGDHEQYF.

The rearrangement joins TRBV6-1 to TRBJ2-3; D is ambiguous. Trimming shortened V by 5 bases and J by 5 bases, and 11 bases separated the two germline ends. The CDR3 has 13 residues. Looked up from germline, CDR1 is MNHNS and CDR2 is SASEGT. CDR3 protein: CASSLQFGDTQYF. The CDR3 coding sequence is TGTGCCAGCAGTCTGCAGTTTGGAGATACGCAGTATTTT.

The chain couples TRBV28 to TRBJ2-3; 11 bases agree with TRBD2. V lost 5 bases, J lost 4 bases, and 8 bases stayed unmatched. The V gene's germline CDR1 is MDHEN and CDR2 SYDVKM. The CDR3 sequence is 16 residues long. The CDR3 protein is CASSRPGLAEADTQYF. The CDR3 nucleotides are TGTGCCAGCAGTCGCCCGGGACTAGCGGAAGCAGATACGCAGTATTTT.

The rearrangement uses TRBV7-3 and TRBJ2-7, with 7 bases fitting TRBD2. The J segment lost 4 bases and the V segment lost 5 bases, leaving 8 bases of the junction unmatched. CDR1 and CDR2 (germline): SGHTA, FQGTGA. The CDR3 covers 14 residues. In nucleotides, the CDR3 is TGTGCCAGCAGCCCCGGGGGGAGGCCATACGAGCAGTACTTC. Protein: CASSPGGRPYEQYF.

This chain connects TRBV7-2 to TRBJ1-1, with TRBD1 identical over 8 bases. The CDR3 is 15 residues long. Germline V CDR1 and CDR2: SGHTA, FQGNSA. The trim removed 0 bases at V and 6 bases at J, leaving 6 bases unmatched. The CDR3 protein is CASSLARPGGAEAFF. The CDR3 bases are TGTGCCAGCAGCTTAGCGCGACCAGGGGGCGCTGAAGCTTTCTTT.

This clone was seen more than once but under ten times. The rearrangement links TRBV2 to TRBJ2-1, with 8 bases that match TRBD2. The CDR3 sequence is 12 residues long. V lost 6 bases, J lost 9 bases, and 4 bases stayed unmatched. The V gene's germline CDR1 is SNHLY and CDR2 FYNNEI. The CDR3 is CASRGLGGEQFF. CDR3 in DNA: TGTGCCAGCAGGGGACTAGGGGGTGAGCAGTTCTTC.

The chain uses TRBV7-8 and TRBJ1-1; TRBD1 might be the D (6 bases). Trimming left V 2 bases short and J 0 bases short, with 13 bases between. The CDR3 consists of 16 residues. The germline V gene has CDR1 SGHVS and CDR2 FQNEAQ. The CDR3 DNA reads TGTGCCAGCAGCTTACTGGGACAATTCATGAACACTGAAGCTTTCTTT. As protein: CASSLLGQFMNTEAFF.

The CDR3 sequence is CASVPAAGLATQYF. The CDR3 bases are TGTGCCAGTGTCCCCGCCGCAGGTTTGGCCACGCAGTATTTT. V usage is TRBV25-1 and J usage is TRBJ2-3, with D hard to call. Germline values: CDR1 MGHDK, CDR2 SYGVNS. V lost 9 bases to trimming and J lost 9 bases, with 22 bases between them. The CDR3 spans 14 residues.

The chain carries TRBV6-5 and TRBJ2-7, with a weak D call TRBD2 (5 bases). V gave up 2 bases and J gave up 5 bases, with 10 bases separating them. The germline V gene has CDR1 MNHEY and CDR2 SVGAGI. CDR3 size: 13 residues. The CDR3 sequence is CASSYREGNEQYF. The DNA of the CDR3 is TGTGCCAGCAGTTACCGGGAAGGAAACGAGCAGTACTTC.

The CDR3 DNA reads as TGTGCCAGCAGTTTATTACGGAGAGGCAATGAGCAGTTCTTC. Translation gives CASSLLRRGNEQFF. The chain joins TRBV27 to TRBJ2-1; the D is unclear. The CDR3 runs 14 residues. Trimming stripped 1 base from V and 6 bases from J, with 10 bases between. Germline CDR1 is MNHEY and CDR2 is SMNVEV (reference sequence).

In DNA form, the CDR3 reads TGTGCCAGCAGCTTTGGACAGGGCCGTAGTCTGCCCCAGCATTTT. It translates to CASSFGQGRSLPQHF. The J gene is TRBJ1-5, the V gene TRBV5-8, with 8 bases lining up with TRBD1. With 2 bases clipped from V and 9 bases from J, the junction kept 10 bases outside the gene matches. CDR1 is SGHTS and CDR2 is YDEGEE in the germline V gene. This CDR3 spans 15 amino acids.

The chain uses TRBV5-1 and TRBJ2-3; 7 bases are a match to TRBD1. V shed 3 bases, J shed 2 bases, and the junction held 6 bases outside the gene matches. The CDR3 is made up of 15 amino acids. CDR1 SGHRS and CDR2 YFSETQ come from the germline V gene. Here the CDR3 DNA reads TGCGCCAGCAGCTCCCGGGACAGAGACACAGATACGCAGTATTTT. As protein: CASSSRDRDTDTQYF.